The rows below give T cell receptor beta chains drawn from one sample of a study of cytomegalovirus exposure and HLA in healthy donors. The data were produced by immunoSEQ multiplex PCR, yet TCRdb's version contains in-frame clones alone and is incomplete. The table has 180,000 or so clones, more than 70% seen once. Source material: PBMCs. The receptors shown here come from a girl aged 10-17 years in good health and CMV-seropositive. Each CDR3 is given with its conserved first and last residue. Fields, in order: V gene, clone size, J gene, D gene, CDR3 DNA, CDR3 protein. The D gene is left open where the match is weak. Size is stated for part of the rows, as once, few or many counts, or as a class when the clone is expanded.

>TRBV7-9|.|TRBJ2-3|TRBD2
TGTGCCAGCAGCCCAGCGGGACCCACAGATACGCAGTATTTT
CASSPAGPTDTQYF
>TRBV7-9|once|TRBJ1-2|.
TGTGCCAGCAGCCCTCTTAATCGCGCGGGGGACTATGGCTACACCTTC
CASSPLNRAGDYGYTF
>TRBV27|.|TRBJ1-1|.
TGTGCCAGCAGTTTATCGGGGCGCCACACTGAAGCTTTCTTT
CASSLSGRHTEAFF
>TRBV10-3|.|TRBJ1-5|.
TGTGCCATCAGGAGCCAGGCGACCAGCAATCAGCCCCAGCATTTT
CAIRSQATSNQPQHF
>TRBV5-1|.|TRBJ2-7|TRBD1
TGCGCCAGCTCGGCGGGACAGGGGCACTACGAGCAGTACTTC
CASSAGQGHYEQYF
>TRBV6-5|few|TRBJ1-1|.
TGTGCCAGCACTTACGGGGGGGGAGGGAACACTGAAGCTTTCTTT
CASTYGGGGNTEAFF
>TRBV6-6|few|TRBJ1-1|.
TGTGCCAGCAGTTACCCGGGAGGTGGTACCACTGAAGCTTTCTTT
CASSYPGGGTTEAFF
>TRBV2|.|TRBJ2-7|.
TGTGCCAGCAGGGAGGGGGCTGCCTCCTACGAGCAGTACTTC
CASREGAASYEQYF
>TRBV4-1|.|TRBJ1-4|.
TGCGCCAGCAGCCAACTAAGGGGTTTCTATGAAAAACTGTTTTTT
CASSQLRGFYEKLFF
>TRBV4-1|.|TRBJ2-1|.
TGCGCCAGCAGCTCCCGGGACTCCAATGAGCAGTTCTTC
CASSSRDSNEQFF
>TRBV6-6|.|TRBJ1-5|TRBD1
TGTGCCAGCAGTTACTCCGGGACAGCCCATCAGCCCCAGCATTTT
CASSYSGTAHQPQHF
>TRBV5-1|.|TRBJ1-1|.
TGCGCCAGCAGCGAAAAGAGGCCAGGGGTCACGAACACTGAAGCTTTCTTT
CASSEKRPGVTNTEAFF
>TRBV29-1|.|TRBJ1-3|.
TGCAGCGTTGAGACAGGCTCTGGAAACACCATATATTTT
CSVETGSGNTIYF
>TRBV5-1|.|TRBJ2-7|TRBD2
TGCGCCAGCAGCGTAGCGGGCCCACCCTACGAGCAGTACTTC
CASSVAGPPYEQYF
>TRBV5-1|.|TRBJ2-3|.
TGCGCCAGCAGCTTGGCAGGACTGGGAGATACGCAGTATTTT
CASSLAGLGDTQYF
>TRBV5-1|.|TRBJ2-4|.
TGCGCCAGCAGCTTGGGTCCATCCAAAAACATTCAGTACTTC
CASSLGPSKNIQYF
>TRBV19|.|TRBJ2-1|TRBD2
TGTGCCAGTCACACCGGGACTAGCGCCTACAATGAGCAGTTCTTC
CASHTGTSAYNEQFF